These 5 T cell receptor beta chains came from one sample sequenced in a study of shared clonotypes between healthy human individuals. Only in-frame clones appear in the TCRdb table, and some are missing; sequencing was by immunoSEQ multiplex PCR. The table lists 1.6 million or so clones, around 98.5% of them singletons, with under 0.45% in the top ten. Sequenced sample: naive CD4+ T cells sorted from blood. Subset noted: CD45RA+ positively selected. The receptor set was obtained from a man younger than 45 in good health.

The CDR3 DNA is TGTGCCACCAGCAGAGGGACAGGGGAAAGCACAGATACGCAGTATTTT. Amino acid sequence: CATSRGTGESTDTQYF. The V and J genes are TRBV15 and TRBJ2-3; 9 nucleotides align to TRBD1. This CDR3 is built from 16 residues. Losses at the gene ends were 1 base for V and 0 bases for J; bases not matched to a gene: 2. Germline CDR1 and CDR2: LNHNV and YYDKDF (reference sequence).

This clone was found once. Other DNA variants within this sample encode the same CDR3. The chain joins TRBV6-1 to TRBJ1-1, with TRBD1 identical over 7 bases. The CDR3 is 14 amino acids. Per the germline V gene, CDR1 is MNHNS and CDR2 is SASEGT. V trimming: 1 base; J trimming: 2 bases; junction bases outside the gene matches: 1. CDR3 in DNA: TGTGCCAGCAGTGAAGGGACAGGAAACACTGAAGCTTTCTTT. It is translated as CASSEGTGNTEAFF.

The chain uses TRBV27 and TRBJ2-6; the D is unclear. Germline V CDR1 and CDR2: MNHEY, SMNVEV (reference sequence). V shed 5 bases and J shed 0 bases, with 8 bases lying between them. CDR3 length: 15 residues. The CDR3 bases are TGTGCCAGCAGTGAGAACCACTCTGGGGCCAACGTCCTGACTTTC. Translation: CASSENHSGANVLTF.

In this sample, this clone turned up once. The chain joins TRBV4-3 to TRBJ2-7; TRBD1 aligns across 7 bases. The CDR3 is 15 amino acids. Trimming cost V 4 bases and J 3 bases; bases outside gene matches: 9. Germline CDR1 is LGHNA and CDR2 is YSLEER. CDR3 coding DNA: TGCGCCAGCAGCCTGGGGACAGTTGGGATCTACGAGCAGTACTTC. It is translated as CASSLGTVGIYEQYF.

The chain couples TRBV29-1 to TRBJ1-4; D not certain. The CDR3 spans 13 residues. Trimming left V 2 bases short and J 4 bases short, with 8 bases between. From germline, CDR1 is SQVTM and CDR2 ANQGSEA. CDR3 sequence: CSVEITHNEKLFF. The CDR3 nucleotides are TGCAGCGTTGAAATCACCCATAATGAAAAACTGTTTTTT.